This passage covers 8 T cell receptor beta chains from one sample sequenced in a study of T cells in tuberculosis. Libraries were prepared by immunoSEQ multiplex PCR; TCRdb keeps only in-frame clonotypes and omits some of them. This table holds about 36,000 clones, 93% found once. Sequencing input: PBMCs. Receptors originate from a donor between 10 and 35 years old with latent tuberculosis or without tuberculosis infection.

V and J are TRBV11-2 and TRBJ1-2; TRBD1 matches at 8 bases. The V segment lost 0 bases and the J segment 2 bases; nucleotides outside the gene matches: 8. The germline V gene encodes CDR1 SGHAT and CDR2 FQNNGV. CDR3 length: 17 residues. The CDR3 region has the DNA TGTGCCAGCAGCTTAGATATACAGAGACAGGGGAACTATGGCTACACCTTC. This codes for CASSLDIQRQGNYGYTF.

The chain links TRBV19 to TRBJ1-3; the D gene is possibly TRBD1 (5 bases). The CDR3 length is 16 residues. Germline values: CDR1 LNHDA, CDR2 SQIVND (reference sequence). With 1 base removed from V and 2 bases from J, the gap between germline ends came to 12 bases. The CDR3: CASSIGVRGPGNTIYF. The CDR3 DNA reads as TGTGCCAGTAGTATAGGTGTTAGGGGCCCTGGAAACACCATATATTTT.

The gene calls are TRBV5-1 and TRBJ1-2, with unresolved D. The CDR3 has 14 amino acids. From germline, CDR1 is SGHRS and CDR2 YFSETQ. The ends were cut back, 0 bases at V and 8 bases at J, with 14 bases in the middle. For the CDR3, the DNA is TGCGCCAGCAGCTTGGGAGGGTCCGCCGTGGGCTACACCTTC. Translated: CASSLGGSAVGYTF.

CDR3 protein: CASSISSVGQGYSKNIQYF. In DNA, the CDR3 is TGTGCCAGTAGTATTTCCTCGGTTGGACAGGGGTATTCCAAAAACATTCAGTACTTC. This sequence joins TRBV19 and TRBJ2-4, with 9 bases lining up with TRBD1. The CDR3 extends over 19 amino acids. With V trimmed by 3 bases and J by 2 bases, 14 bases remained unmatched. CDR1 is LNHDA, CDR2 SQIVND, per germline (reference sequence).

This clone appeared a single time. V is TRBV19 and J is TRBJ1-2; 7 nucleotides line up with TRBD1. Germline CDR1 and CDR2: LNHDA and SQIVND (reference sequence). CDR3 length: 14 amino acids. The trim removed 6 bases at V and 8 bases at J, leaving 12 bases unmatched. The CDR3, as DNA: TGTGCCAGTAGCGCTATGGGGACAGATGGAGGCTACACCTTC. Its protein is CASSAMGTDGGYTF.

The gene calls are TRBV5-4 and TRBJ1-1, with unresolved D. Between the trimmed V and J ends, which lost 4 bases and 4 bases, there was a span of 14 bases. This CDR3 region has 14 residues. The germline V gene encodes CDR1 SGHNT and CDR2 YYREEE (reference sequence). The DNA for the CDR3 is TGTGCCAGCAGCCTTAGAAACCGGGGCACTGAAGCTTTCTTT. This codes for CASSLRNRGTEAFF.

This clone showed up just once. The V and J genes are TRBV7-2 and TRBJ1-2, with TRBD1 matching over 7 bases. Per germline, CDR1 SGHTA and CDR2 FQGNSA. The junction had 13 bases not matched to a gene; V was cut back by 5 bases and J by 4 bases. The CDR3 totals 16 residues. CDR3 sequence (DNA): TGTGCCAGCAGCGCTATGCCGGGACAGATTTCCTATGGCTACACCTTC. Its protein product is CASSAMPGQISYGYTF.

The V and J genes are TRBV4-1 and TRBJ1-2; 7 bases fit TRBD1. V shed 1 base, J shed 7 bases, and the junction held 3 bases outside the gene matches. Germline values: CDR1 MGHRA, CDR2 YSYEKL. The length of the CDR3 is 13 residues. The CDR3 bases are TGCGCCAGCAGCCAAGTCGAGGGGGCTGGCTACACCTTC. This codes for CASSQVEGAGYTF.